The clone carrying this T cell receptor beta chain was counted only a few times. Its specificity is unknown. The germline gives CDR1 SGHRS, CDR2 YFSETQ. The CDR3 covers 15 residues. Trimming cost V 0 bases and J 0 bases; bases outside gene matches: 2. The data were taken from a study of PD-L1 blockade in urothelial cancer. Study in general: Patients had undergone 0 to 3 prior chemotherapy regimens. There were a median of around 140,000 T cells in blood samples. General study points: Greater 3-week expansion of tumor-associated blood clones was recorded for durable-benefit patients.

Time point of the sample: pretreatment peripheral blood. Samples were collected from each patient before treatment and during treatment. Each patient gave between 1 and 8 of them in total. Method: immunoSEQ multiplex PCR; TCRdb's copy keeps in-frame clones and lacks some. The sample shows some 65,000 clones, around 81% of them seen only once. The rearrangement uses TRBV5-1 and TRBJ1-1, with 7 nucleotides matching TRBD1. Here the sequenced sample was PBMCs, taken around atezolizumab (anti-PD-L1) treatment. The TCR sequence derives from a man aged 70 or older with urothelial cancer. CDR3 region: CASSLETGLNTEAFF. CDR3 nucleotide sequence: TGCGCCAGCAGCTTGGAGACAGGGTTGAACACTGAAGCTTTCTTT.